What follows are 11 T cell receptor beta chains derived from one specimen sequenced in a study of blood T cell repertoires in COVID-19. The method was immunoSEQ multiplex PCR; TCRdb's version includes in-frame clones alone and lacks a portion of them. The data show about 220,000 clones, with about 85% seen just once and around 2.6% held by the top ten. Input material: PBMCs or T cells enriched from blood (not recorded which). These receptors all come from a young woman who had recovered from COVID-19.

V is TRBV5-6 and J is TRBJ2-2, with no clear D. CDR3 length equals 16 residues. Germline lookup yields CDR1 SGHDT and CDR2 YYEEEE. V was cut by 1 base and J by 6 bases, with 16 bases left in between. The DNA for the CDR3 is TGTGCCAGCAGCTTGATATCAGGAAGGCGTCCCGGGGAGCTGTTTTTT. This encodes CASSLISGRRPGELFF.

V and J are TRBV2 and TRBJ1-5; D uncertain. The CDR3 consists of 13 residues. Trimming cost V 6 bases and J 0 bases, with 6 bases left between them. Per germline, CDR1 SNHLY and CDR2 FYNNEI. The CDR3 loop reads CASSADSNQPQHF. CDR3 DNA: TGTGCCAGCAGCGCGGATAGCAATCAGCCCCAGCATTTT.

This sequence joins TRBV3-1 (or the pseudogene TRBV3-2) and TRBJ2-3; 8 bases fit TRBD2. The CDR3 extends over 16 amino acids. CDR1 and CDR2 from the germline V gene are LGHDT and YNNKEL (reference sequence). V was pared by 0 bases and J by 4 bases, with 6 bases of the junction left unmatched. For the CDR3, the DNA is TGTGCCAGCAGCCAAGATGCGGGGGGCCAAGCAGATACGCAGTATTTT. This sequence encodes CASSQDAGGQADTQYF.

The chain joins TRBV11-2 to TRBJ2-1; maybe TRBD1 (6 bases). The CDR3 loop spans 18 amino acids. Trimming removed 2 bases at V and 9 bases at J, with 26 bases between. CDR1 and CDR2 from the germline V gene are SGHAT and FQNNGV. CDR3 nucleotide sequence: TGTGCCAGCAGCTTACGCGGGTCAGGGACACACCTTACTAGTGAGCAGTTCTTC. Translated: CASSLRGSGTHLTSEQFF. The full variable domain, its missing parts supplied by reference TRBV11-2 and TRBJ2-1, is EAGVAQSPRYKIIEKRQSVAFWCNPISGHATLYWYQQILGQGPKLLIQFQNNGVVDDSQLPKDRFSAERLKGVDSTLKIQPAKLEDSAVYLCASSLRGSGTHLTSEQFFGPGTRLTVL.

The chain combines TRBV5-1 with TRBJ1-6, with 10 bases matching TRBD1. Per the germline V gene, CDR1 is SGHRS and CDR2 is YFSETQ. After removal of 3 bases from V and 10 bases from J, the junction contained 4 bases not matched to a gene. The CDR3 runs to 14 residues. In nucleotides, the CDR3 is TGCGCCAGCAGCTCGGGACAGGGGATGTCACCCCTCCACTTT. It codes for CASSSGQGMSPLHF.

This clone occurred once. The chain joins TRBV18 to TRBJ1-6; the match to TRBD1 covers 7 bases. V lost 4 bases, J lost 7 bases, and 7 bases stayed unmatched. CDR3 size: 15 residues. Germline V gives CDR1 KGHSH, CDR2 LQKENI. CDR3: CASSQTGVRNSPLHF. The CDR3 DNA reads as TGTGCCAGCTCACAAACAGGGGTACGGAATTCACCCCTCCACTTT.

The rearrangement links TRBV19 to TRBJ1-5; D not resolved. The CDR3 length is 13 residues. V was pared by 3 bases and J by 7 bases, with 10 bases between. Looked up from germline, CDR1 is LNHDA and CDR2 is SQIVND (reference sequence). CDR3 sequence reads: CASSMARNQPQHF. The CDR3 DNA reads TGTGCCAGTAGTATGGCCAGGAACCAGCCCCAGCATTTT. Drawing the rest from reference TRBV19 and TRBJ1-5, the complete variable domain is DGGITQSPKYLFRKEGQNVTLSCEQNLNHDAMYWYRQDPGQGLRLIYYSQIVNDFQKGDIAEGYSVSREKKESFPLTVTSAQKNPTAFYLCASSMARNQPQHFGDGTRLSIL.

This chain links TRBV5-6 with TRBJ2-7, with 12 bases fitting TRBD2. The germline CDR1 and CDR2 sequences are SGHDT and YYEEEE. Trimming took 2 bases from V and 4 from J; bases not matched to a gene: 4. The CDR3 loop spans 15 amino acids. CDR3 amino acids: CASSLGTSGPYEQYF. The CDR3 nucleotides read TGTGCCAGCAGCTTAGGGACTAGCGGGCCATACGAGCAGTACTTC.

The rearrangement links TRBV5-1 to TRBJ1-4, with unresolved D. V was cut by 0 bases and J by 0 bases, with 3 bases left in between. The germline gives CDR1 SGHRS, CDR2 YFSETQ. This CDR3 has 14 amino acids. CDR3 nucleotides: TGCGCCAGCAGCTTGGTCGCAACTAATGAAAAACTGTTTTTT. Translating it yields CASSLVATNEKLFF.

The V gene is TRBV29-1, the J gene TRBJ2-5; possibly TRBD1 for D (6 bases). Germline CDR1 reads SQVTM; CDR2 reads ANQGSEA. This CDR3 region has 14 residues. The V gene lost 7 bases and the J gene lost 2 bases, with 17 bases spanning the gap. CDR3 sequence (DNA): TGCAGCGCTTGGGACATCCCTAGTCAAGAGACCCAGTACTTC. As protein: CSAWDIPSQETQYF.

This clone was recorded only once. CDR3 amino acids: CASSMRAGAGQPQHF. For the CDR3, the DNA is TGTGCCAGTAGTATGAGAGCAGGGGCGGGCCAGCCCCAGCATTTT. This rearrangement joins TRBV19 to TRBJ1-5, with a possible D match to TRBD1 (6 bases). The CDR3 runs 15 residues. Per germline, CDR1 LNHDA and CDR2 SQIVND (reference sequence). V lost 3 bases to trimming and J lost 7 bases, with 16 bases between them.